This T cell receptor (beta chain) originates from a study of T cell responses to AZD1222 COVID-19 vaccine. Libraries were prepared by immunoSEQ multiplex PCR; TCRdb keeps only in-frame clonotypes and omits some of them. The table lists roughly 150,000 clones, approximately 90% of them singletons. The CDR3 is 14 residues long. Unmatched junction bases numbered 8, after V lost 8 bases and J lost 7 bases. Germline loops: CDR1 LNHDA, CDR2 SQIVND (reference sequence). This receptor was identified in an adult in good health. The sequences come from peripheral blood, collected on day 0 of AZD1222 vaccination. The V call is TRBV19, the J call TRBJ1-5; 10 positions match TRBD1. The CDR3, as DNA: TGTGCCAGTGCTCCGGGACAGGGGTCCCAGCCCCAGCATTTT. Translation: CASAPGQGSQPQHF.